The rows below give T cell receptor beta chains drawn from one sample of a study of cytomegalovirus exposure and HLA in healthy donors. Repertoires were generated with immunoSEQ multiplex PCR, while TCRdb's copy carries only in-frame clones and drops some. The sample contains over 150,000 clones, around three quarters of which appear only once. Material: PBMCs. Receptor source: a man aged 25-45 years in good health and CMV-seropositive. Each CDR3 is given without its conserved first and last residue.

V gene: TRBV11-2
J gene: TRBJ1-4
CDR3 protein: ASSPRQGKSGKLF

V gene: TRBV7-9
J gene: TRBJ1-4
CDR3 protein: ASSTQGAVEKLF

V gene: TRBV5-1
J gene: TRBJ2-5
CDR3 protein: ASSLPGQGDETQY

V gene: TRBV18
J gene: TRBJ2-7
CDR3 protein: ASSPLEVQEQY

V gene: TRBV29-1
J gene: TRBJ2-2
CDR3 protein: SVGQQNTGGLF

V gene: TRBV19
J gene: TRBJ2-7
CDR3 protein: ASSGREGQGGYEQY

V gene: TRBV29-1
J gene: TRBJ2-7
CDR3 protein: SGQPRLADEQY

V gene: TRBV5-1
J gene: TRBJ1-6
CDR3 protein: ASSPGTGDSPLH

V gene: TRBV11-2
J gene: TRBJ2-3
CDR3 protein: ASSPGRLAGTDTQY

V gene: TRBV5-4
J gene: TRBJ2-3
CDR3 protein: ASSLGAGWSTDTQY

V gene: TRBV11-3
J gene: TRBJ2-1
CDR3 protein: ASSLSWTGRNEQF

V gene: TRBV19
J gene: TRBJ1-5
CDR3 protein: ASSPWDRENQPQH

V gene: TRBV28
J gene: TRBJ1-1
CDR3 protein: ASSTPGTGLKAEAF

V gene: TRBV7-2
J gene: TRBJ2-7
CDR3 protein: ASGSGGAIYEQY

V gene: TRBV27
J gene: TRBJ2-1
CDR3 protein: ASSADRANYNEQF

V gene: TRBV9
J gene: TRBJ2-3
CDR3 protein: ASSSGAPLVPQY

V gene: TRBV6-5
J gene: TRBJ2-7
CDR3 protein: ASSSPRQGYYEQY

V gene: TRBV11-2
J gene: TRBJ2-7
CDR3 protein: ASSPPPGGPYEQY

V gene: TRBV11-2
J gene: TRBJ2-1
CDR3 protein: ASSPGLAVGLYNEQF

V gene: TRBV30
J gene: TRBJ2-6
CDR3 protein: AWSSVSGANVLT

V gene: TRBV6-5
J gene: TRBJ2-5
CDR3 protein: ASRTPQGVLETQY

V gene: TRBV19
J gene: TRBJ2-2
CDR3 protein: ASSKTPNTGELF

V gene: TRBV6-5
J gene: TRBJ1-1
CDR3 protein: ASSYSTVNTEAF

V gene: TRBV4-1
J gene: TRBJ1-3
CDR3 protein: ASSQDRNTGQNTIY

V gene: TRBV4-1
J gene: TRBJ1-6
CDR3 protein: ASSQDWGDSPLH

V gene: TRBV30
J gene: TRBJ2-2
CDR3 protein: AWRGNTGELF

V gene: TRBV5-1
J gene: TRBJ2-5
CDR3 protein: ASSVTGRGETQY

V gene: TRBV19
J gene: TRBJ2-7
CDR3 protein: ASSVTGGLYEQY

V gene: TRBV7-2
J gene: TRBJ1-2
CDR3 protein: ASSFRGAVNYGYT

V gene: TRBV19
J gene: TRBJ1-5
CDR3 protein: ASSIADFNQPQH

V gene: TRBV11-3
J gene: TRBJ1-6
CDR3 protein: ASSLGQDNSPLH

V gene: TRBV7-6
J gene: TRBJ2-2
CDR3 protein: ASSTNRVNTGELF

V gene: TRBV29-1
J gene: TRBJ1-1
CDR3 protein: SVDGRVRPNTEAF

V gene: TRBV6-4
J gene: TRBJ2-2
CDR3 protein: ASSANTNTGELF

V gene: TRBV25-1
J gene: TRBJ2-3
CDR3 protein: ASSGTNTDTQY

V gene: TRBV29-1
J gene: TRBJ2-7
CDR3 protein: SVEVTSGLSYEQY

V gene: TRBV29-1
J gene: TRBJ1-3
CDR3 protein: SVEQGHSGNTIY

V gene: TRBV11-2
J gene: TRBJ1-5
CDR3 protein: ASSVTGGDQPQH

V gene: TRBV6-5
J gene: TRBJ1-5
CDR3 protein: ASSYAGTGSSQPQH

V gene: TRBV5-6
J gene: TRBJ2-3
CDR3 protein: ASMGDITDTQY

V gene: TRBV4-1
J gene: TRBJ1-2
CDR3 protein: ASSPQGQGVGYT

V gene: TRBV2
J gene: TRBJ2-7
CDR3 protein: ASRNLAGGSSYEQY

V gene: TRBV6-1
J gene: TRBJ2-5
CDR3 protein: ASSERVETQY

V gene: TRBV5-6
J gene: TRBJ2-7
CDR3 protein: ASSFDRSYEQY

V gene: TRBV19
J gene: TRBJ2-1
CDR3 protein: ASSIPGQGWNEQF

V gene: TRBV7-3
J gene: TRBJ2-2
CDR3 protein: ASSTSGHSNTGELF

V gene: TRBV5-6
J gene: TRBJ2-7
CDR3 protein: ASSLAAGVYEQY

V gene: TRBV6-6
J gene: TRBJ2-7
CDR3 protein: ASSYSGNTYEQY

V gene: TRBV6-5
J gene: TRBJ2-7
CDR3 protein: ASSYSASGGHYEQY

V gene: TRBV11-2
J gene: TRBJ2-5
CDR3 protein: ASSPFRDRDEETQY

V gene: TRBV19
J gene: TRBJ1-5
CDR3 protein: ASSISRYSNQPQH

V gene: TRBV7-2
J gene: TRBJ2-3
CDR3 protein: ASSLRNFRGRPTDTQY